This T cell receptor (beta chain) comes out of a study of T cell responses to AZD1222 COVID-19 vaccine. Study-wide points: Only 6 or 7 people who got AZD1222 tested seropositive at baseline. Dominant CD4 TCR responses targeted spike regions 160-218 and 743-854. Spike-specific TCR breadth and depth went up after people got two AZD1222 doses.

Worth noting for this clone: The antigen remains unidentified.

Germline-derived CDR1 and CDR2 are LGHNT and FRNRAP. The CDR3 spans 17 residues. Trimming removed 0 bases from V and 0 bases from J, with 9 bases in between. The data were produced by immunoSEQ multiplex PCR, yet TCRdb's version contains in-frame clones alone and is incomplete. The sample records about 100,000 clones, 88% being singletons. The V call is TRBV12-5, the J call TRBJ1-6; tentatively, D is TRBD1 (5 bases). This sample comprised peripheral blood, obtained on day 0 of AZD1222 vaccination. This receptor was identified in an adult in good health. The CDR3 here is CASGLVQESSYNSPLHF. The DNA of the CDR3 is TGTGCTAGTGGTTTGGTACAGGAAAGCTCCTATAATTCACCCCTCCACTTT.